One sample yielded the 6 T cell receptor beta chains listed below, sequenced in a study of CD8 T cells in Susac syndrome. RNA in amounts of about 0.5 to 1 ug was reverse transcribed with random hexamers. A single record per CDR3 protein comes from TCRdb applying MiXCR to the immunoSEQ multiplex PCR reads. Altogether around 180,000 distinct CDR3 sequences are present, 94% being singletons, with the ten largest covering roughly 0.11%. Sequencing was done on a sample of CD4+ T cells from PBMCs. These receptors were collected from a human donor with Susac syndrome.

This sequence joins TRBV5-1 and TRBJ2-2; the match to TRBD2 covers 9 bases. Germline trimming cut 1 base from V and 0 bases from J; bases unmatched to any gene: 4. The CDR3 length is 17 residues. Per germline, CDR1 SGHRS and CDR2 YFSETQ. This CDR3 reads CASSLSAGGPNTGELFF. CDR3 nucleotide sequence: TGCGCCAGCAGCTTGTCGGCGGGGGGGCCGAACACCGGGGAGCTGTTTTTT.

The chain uses TRBV10-3 and TRBJ1-5; D remains unclear. Germline assignment: CDR1 ENHRY and CDR2 SYGVKD. This CDR3 spans 12 amino acids. Between the trimmed V and J ends, which lost 8 bases and 3 bases, there was a span of 8 bases. This CDR3 is CAIGLPNQPQHF. The CDR3 DNA reads as TGTGCCATCGGGCTCCCCAATCAGCCCCAGCATTTT.

The rearrangement links TRBV6-5 to TRBJ2-1; 7 bases agree with TRBD1. Germline V gene lookup returns CDR1 MNHEY and CDR2 SVGAGI. This CDR3 contains 13 residues. With 6 bases clipped from V and 8 bases from J, the junction kept 7 bases outside the gene matches. The CDR3 loop is CASSTTGFDEQFF. As DNA, the CDR3 is TGTGCCAGCAGCACGACAGGGTTTGATGAGCAGTTCTTC.

The V call is TRBV20-1, the J call TRBJ1-4; the D gene is possibly TRBD1 (5 bases). The germline V and J ends were trimmed by 4 bases and 3 bases, with 15 bases remaining between them. This CDR3 spans 15 amino acids. CDR1 is DFQATT and CDR2 is SNEGSKA in the germline V gene (reference sequence). DNA of the CDR3: TGCAGTGCTAACCCCACGGGGGGTTCTAATGAAAAACTGTTTTTT. Residues: CSANPTGGSNEKLFF.

J is TRBJ2-7 and V is TRBV14, with 10 bases identical to TRBD1. This CDR3 contains 15 residues. Unmatched junction bases numbered 7, after V lost 6 bases and J lost 2 bases. Germline assignment: CDR1 SGHDN and CDR2 FVKESK. The CDR3 region has the DNA TGTGCCAGCAGAAGGTCGGGACAGGGGACCTACGAGCAGTACTTC. This encodes CASRRSGQGTYEQYF.

The rearrangement uses TRBV3-1 and TRBJ2-5, with 15 nucleotides matching TRBD2. Losses at the gene ends were 4 bases for V and 5 bases for J; bases not matched to a gene: 5. Germline V gene data show CDR1 as LGHDT and CDR2 as YNNKEL (reference sequence). The CDR3 is 16 residues long. CDR3 nucleotide sequence: TGTGCCAGCAGCCGAGGGACTAGCGGGGGGAGTGAGACCCAGTACTTC. Translated, it gives CASSRGTSGGSETQYF.